This T cell receptor beta chain was captured in a study of naive and memory T cell subsets. Broader study findings: Potentially, T cell activation and differentiation skew this RNA-based measurement.

The library had UMIs added by 3' ligation of an oligonucleotide to TCR cDNA. The SP2 primer and nested alpha and beta constant region primers amplified ligated cDNA in four rounds. TCRdb redid the calling of the 5' RACE reads with MiXCR, one entry per CDR3 protein. The sample consists of roughly 48,000 distinct CDR3 sequences, about 4.8% of them appearing once. In this sample, this clonotype turned up many times. Antigen specificity is unknown. The receptor comes from a female donor in good health.

The DNA of the CDR3 is TGCAGTGCTAGAGATCTTAGCGGGAGCTCGTACGAGCAGTACTTC. Translating gives CSARDLSGSSYEQYF. The chain recombines TRBV20-1 with TRBJ2-7; TRBD2 matches 9 bases. J was trimmed by 4 bases and V by 0 bases; bases with no gene match: 7. The CDR3 contains 15 residues. From germline, CDR1 is DFQATT and CDR2 SNEGSKA (reference sequence).